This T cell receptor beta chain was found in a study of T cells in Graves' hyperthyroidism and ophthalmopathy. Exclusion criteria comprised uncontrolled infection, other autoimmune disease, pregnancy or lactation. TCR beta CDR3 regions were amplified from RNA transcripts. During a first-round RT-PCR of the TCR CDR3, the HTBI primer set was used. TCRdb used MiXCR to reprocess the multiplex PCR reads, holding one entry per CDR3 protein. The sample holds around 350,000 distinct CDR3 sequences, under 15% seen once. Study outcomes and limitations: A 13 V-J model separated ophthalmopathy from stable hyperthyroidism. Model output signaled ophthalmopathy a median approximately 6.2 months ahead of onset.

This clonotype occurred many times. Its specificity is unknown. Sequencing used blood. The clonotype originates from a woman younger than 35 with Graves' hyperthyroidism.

The CDR3 reads CASSLSHSSYNEQFF. The CDR3 nucleotides read TGTGCCAGCAGCTTAAGCCATAGCTCCTACAATGAGCAGTTCTTC. The chain recombines TRBV7-2 with TRBJ2-1; D remains unclear. Per germline, CDR1 SGHTA and CDR2 FQGNSA. CDR3 length: 15 amino acids. Trimming pared 2 bases from V and 0 bases from J, leaving 8 bases between.